This T cell receptor (beta chain) was sequenced during a study of identical twins. TCRdb redid the calling of the 5' RACE reads with MiXCR, one entry per CDR3 protein. The data show about 240,000 distinct CDR3 sequences, with about 7.5% seen just once and 5.4% held by the top ten. The CDR3 has 15 amino acids. V was pared by 3 bases and J by 8 bases, with 8 bases of the junction left unmatched. CDR1 is MNHNS, CDR2 SASEGT, per germline. This same sample was also taken into another study, of yellow fever vaccine responses in identical twins.

The sequence came from a woman between 18 and 29 years old in good health. The sequenced material came from CD8+ T cells sorted from blood. The chain links TRBV6-1 to TRBJ2-1, with TRBD2 matching 9 bases. Written as DNA, the CDR3 is TGTGCCAGCAGTGATTTGGCGGGGGGGCATGATGAGCAGTTCTTC. Amino acids: CASSDLAGGHDEQFF.